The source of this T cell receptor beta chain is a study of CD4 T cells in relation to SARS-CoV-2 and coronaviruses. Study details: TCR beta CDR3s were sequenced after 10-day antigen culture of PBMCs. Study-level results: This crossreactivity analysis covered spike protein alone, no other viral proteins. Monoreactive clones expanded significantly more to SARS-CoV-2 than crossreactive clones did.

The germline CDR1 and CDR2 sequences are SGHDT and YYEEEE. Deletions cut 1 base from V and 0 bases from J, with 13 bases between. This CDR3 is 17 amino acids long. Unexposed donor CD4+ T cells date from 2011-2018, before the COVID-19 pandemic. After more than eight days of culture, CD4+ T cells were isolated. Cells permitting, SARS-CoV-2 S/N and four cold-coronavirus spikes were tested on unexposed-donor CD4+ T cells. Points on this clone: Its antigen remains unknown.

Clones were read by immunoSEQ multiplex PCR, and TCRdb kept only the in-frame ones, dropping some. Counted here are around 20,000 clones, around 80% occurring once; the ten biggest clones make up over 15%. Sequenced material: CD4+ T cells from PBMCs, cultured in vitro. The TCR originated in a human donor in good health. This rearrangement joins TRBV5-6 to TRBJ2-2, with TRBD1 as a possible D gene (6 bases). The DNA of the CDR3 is TGTGCCAGCAGCTTGACGCTGGACAGCGCGAACACCGGGGAGCTGTTTTTT. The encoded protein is CASSLTLDSANTGELFF.